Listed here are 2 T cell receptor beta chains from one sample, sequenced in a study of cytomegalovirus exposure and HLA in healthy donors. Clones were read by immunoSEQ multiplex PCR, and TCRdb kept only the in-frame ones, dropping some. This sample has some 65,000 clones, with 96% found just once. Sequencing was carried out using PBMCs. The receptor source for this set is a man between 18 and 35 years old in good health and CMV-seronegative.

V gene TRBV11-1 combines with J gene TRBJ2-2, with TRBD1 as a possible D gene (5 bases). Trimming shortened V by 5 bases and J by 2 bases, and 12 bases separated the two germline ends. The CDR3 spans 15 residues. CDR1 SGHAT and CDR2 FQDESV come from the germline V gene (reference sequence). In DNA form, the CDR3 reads TGTGCCAGCAGCGCCTTGACAGTAAACACCGGGGAGCTGTTTTTT. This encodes CASSALTVNTGELFF.

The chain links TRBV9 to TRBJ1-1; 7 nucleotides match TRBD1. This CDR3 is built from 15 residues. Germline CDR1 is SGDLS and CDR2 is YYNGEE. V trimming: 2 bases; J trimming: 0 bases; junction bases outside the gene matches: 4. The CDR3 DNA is TGTGCCAGCAGCGTGGGTCAGGGGGTGAACACTGAAGCTTTCTTT. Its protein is CASSVGQGVNTEAFF.